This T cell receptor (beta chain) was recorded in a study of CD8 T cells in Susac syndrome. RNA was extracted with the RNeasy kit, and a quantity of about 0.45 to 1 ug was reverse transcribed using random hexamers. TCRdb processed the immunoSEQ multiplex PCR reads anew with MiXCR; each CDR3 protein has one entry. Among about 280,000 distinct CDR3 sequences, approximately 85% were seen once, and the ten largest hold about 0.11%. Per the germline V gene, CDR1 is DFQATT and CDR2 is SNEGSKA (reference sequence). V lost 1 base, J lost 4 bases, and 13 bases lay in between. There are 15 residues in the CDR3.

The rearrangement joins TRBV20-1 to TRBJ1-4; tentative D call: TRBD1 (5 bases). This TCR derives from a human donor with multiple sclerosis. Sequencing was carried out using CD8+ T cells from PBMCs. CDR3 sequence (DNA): TGCAGTGCTAGAGTTACATGGGGCCTTAATGAAAAACTGTTTTTT. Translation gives CSARVTWGLNEKLFF.